The clone carrying this T cell receptor beta chain was detected only once. Its antigen is still unknown. Enrollment shut out patients with autoimmune disease history or systemic immunosuppression. This sample is part of a study of OX40 agonist ivuxolimab in advanced cancers. Study background: Patients were dosed intravenously with ivuxolimab at 0.01 to 10 mg/kg every 2 weeks. Among those enrolled, mean age was roughly 55 years (range roughly 23 to 85) and over 70% were male. The study, taken as a whole, reports: The specificity for antigen of the expanded peripheral T cells was not determined.

Assay used: immunoSEQ multiplex PCR; TCRdb lists only in-frame clones, some missing. The data show over 55,000 clones, with 91% seen just once and less than 5% held by the top ten. This CDR3 has 13 residues. Germline V gene lookup returns CDR1 MDHEN and CDR2 SYDVKM. V dropped 9 bases and J dropped 0 bases, with 12 bases sitting between them. The chain carries TRBV28 and TRBJ2-7, with a weak D call TRBD1 (6 bases). The sample in question was CD4+ or CD8+ T cells sorted from blood, obtained in a trial of the OX40 agonist ivuxolimab. The clonotype was recovered from an adult with an advanced solid tumor such as melanoma, head and neck, liver or kidney cancer. CDR3 sequence reads: CASDSGASYEQYF. The CDR3 coding sequence is TGTGCCAGTGACTCAGGGGCCTCCTACGAGCAGTACTTC.